These T cell receptor beta chains were read from a single sample in a study of blood T cells in healthy people across ages. MiXCR, applied by TCRdb to the 5' RACE reads, yields one record per CDR3 protein. The table lists roughly 730,000 distinct CDR3 sequences, roughly 56% of them singletons, with roughly 26% in the top ten. The sample taken for sequencing was blood. Receptor source: a man aged 35 to 55 in good health. The CDR3 runs from the conserved cysteine through the conserved F or W. Each record gives: clone size, D gene, V gene, J gene, CDR3 protein, CDR3 DNA. The D gene is left open where the match is weak. Not all rows give a size; the values are once, few, many and, for expanded clones, a class.

-	-	TRBV20-1	TRBJ2-7	CSASSAGMGSYEQYF	TGCAGTGCATCTAGCGCGGGGATGGGTTCCTACGAGCAGTACTTC
-	TRBD1	TRBV5-1	TRBJ1-4	CASGDRENEKLFF	TGCGCTTCAGGGGACAGAGAGAATGAAAAACTGTTTTTT
-	-	TRBV28	TRBJ2-7	CASSLRGLREQYF	TGTGCCAGCAGTTTACGGGGCCTCCGGGAGCAGTACTTC
-	TRBD2	TRBV20-1	TRBJ2-7	CSASIFSGRVAYEQYF	TGCAGTGCTAGTATATTCAGCGGGAGAGTAGCCTACGAGCAGTACTTC
-	-	TRBV7-2	TRBJ2-5	CASSLVGVYEQYF	TGTGCCAGCAGCTTAGTAGGTGTCTATGAGCAGTACTTC
-	-	TRBV3-1	TRBJ2-7	CASGIAYEQYF	TGTGCCAGCGGGATCGCCTACGAGCAGTACTTC
few	-	TRBV20-1	TRBJ2-3	CSAREVADTQYF	TGCAGTGCTAGAGAGGTAGCAGATACGCAGTATTTT
-	TRBD2	TRBV7-9	TRBJ2-3	CASSVLAGGADTQYF	TGTGCCAGCAGCGTACTAGCGGGAGGTGCAGATACGCAGTATTTT
-	TRBD1	TRBV2	TRBJ1-5	CASSEGRTGGNQPQHF	TGTGCCAGCAGTGAAGGACGAACAGGGGGCAATCAGCCCCAGCATTTT
few	-	TRBV7-2	TRBJ2-5	CASSSGGGKQETQYF	TGTGCCAGCAGCTCAGGGGGGGGCAAACAAGAGACCCAGTACTTC
-	TRBD1	TRBV20-1	TRBJ1-3	CSARGQTGSGNTIYF	TGCAGTGCTAGAGGCCAGACAGGGTCTGGAAACACCATATATTTT
few	-	TRBV7-2	TRBJ2-1	CASSWGRGLYNEQFF	TGTGCCAGCAGCTGGGGGCGGGGCCTCTACAATGAGCAGTTCTTC
-	-	TRBV4-2	TRBJ2-1	CASSQEGAHNEQFF	TGTGCCAGCAGCCAAGAAGGAGCTCACAATGAGCAGTTCTTC
-	TRBD1	TRBV14	TRBJ2-3	CASSQAPGTVTDTQYF	TGTGCCAGCAGCCAAGCTCCCGGGACAGTCACAGATACGCAGTATTTT
-	TRBD2	TRBV7-6	TRBJ2-3	CASSSIAGGHTDTQYF	TGTGCCAGCAGTTCGATAGCGGGAGGCCACACAGATACGCAGTATTTT
-	TRBD2	TRBV28	TRBJ2-7	CASRGGEETQCF	TGTGCCAGCAGGGGGGGGGAGGAGACCCAGTGCTTC
few	TRBD1	TRBV29-1	TRBJ2-5	CSGGDRDETQYF	TGCAGCGGGGGGGACAGGGATGAGACCCAGTACTTC
few	-	TRBV5-1	TRBJ2-5	CASSLGVSRSQETQYF	TGCGCCAGCAGCTTGGGGGTGAGCCGAAGCCAAGAGACCCAGTACTTC
-	TRBD1	TRBV10-3	TRBJ2-1	CAISESRDRVNEQFF	TGTGCCATCAGTGAGTCCCGGGACAGGGTGAATGAGCAGTTCTTC
-	-	TRBV7-2	TRBJ2-4	CASSQAQNIQYF	TGTGCCAGCAGCCAAGCGCAAAACATTCAGTACTTC
-	TRBD2	TRBV28	TRBJ2-5	CASKNARENFYNEQYF	TGTGCTAGCAAGAATGCGCGGGAGAATTTCTACAATGAGCAGTACTTC
-	-	TRBV19	TRBJ2-1	CASNWGVGNEQFF	TGTGCCAGTAATTGGGGGGTCGGGAATGAGCAGTTCTTC
-	-	TRBV6-1	TRBJ2-7	CASSELTSYEQYF	TGTGCCAGCAGTGAACTGACTTCCTACGAGCAGTACTTC
-	-	TRBV27	TRBJ1-2	CASSLSKGLISGGYTF	TGTGCCAGCAGTTTATCGAAGGGACTCATCTCGGGGGGCTACACCTTC
-	TRBD1	TRBV10-3	TRBJ2-6	CAISESQGTGANVLTF	TGTGCCATCAGTGAGTCACAGGGGACCGGGGCCAACGTCCTGACTTTC
-	-	TRBV4-3	TRBJ1-2	CASSQDRTPAFGYTF	TGCGCCAGCAGCCAAGATCGCACACCCGCCTTTGGCTACACCTTC
few	TRBD1	TRBV4-2	TRBJ2-5	CASSQVAGGQETQYF	TGTGCCAGCAGCCAAGTAGCAGGGGGACAAGAGACCCAGTACTTC
-	TRBD2	TRBV20-1	TRBJ2-7	CSASDSGPASYEQYF	TGCAGTGCTAGCGATAGCGGGCCCGCCTCCTACGAGCAGTACTTC
-	TRBD2	TRBV12-3/TRBV12-4	TRBJ2-3	CASSASPGLAGGPTDTQYF	TGTGCCAGCAGCGCCTCTCCGGGACTAGCGGGGGGGCCAACAGATACGCAGTATTTT
-	-	TRBV7-2	TRBJ2-7	CASSYPGAAYEQYF	TGTGCCAGCAGCTACCCCGGAGCGGCCTACGAGCAGTACTTC
-	-	TRBV11-3	TRBJ2-7	CASSVERVGEQYF	TGTGCCAGCAGCGTAGAAAGGGTTGGCGAGCAGTACTTC
few	TRBD2	TRBV4-2	TRBJ2-3	CASSQVAGGSTDTQYF	TGTGCCAGCAGCCAAGTAGCGGGGGGAAGCACAGATACGCAGTATTTT
-	-	TRBV20-1	TRBJ2-5	CSARATFELAGETQYF	TGCAGTGCTAGAGCAACTTTCGAACTGGCGGGAGAGACCCAGTACTTC
-	-	TRBV3-1	TRBJ1-6	CASSPKRRGTSPLHF	TGTGCCAGCAGCCCCAAGAGGCGGGGGACATCACCCCTCCACTTT
-	-	TRBV28	TRBJ2-3	CASNPIVRDTQYF	TGTGCCAGCAATCCGATAGTTAGGGATACGCAGTATTTT
-	TRBD2	TRBV20-1	TRBJ2-5	CSARDLGLAGVETQYF	TGCAGTGCTAGAGACCTGGGACTAGCGGGAGTAGAGACCCAGTACTTC
-	-	TRBV20-1	TRBJ2-3	CSARPLGTDTQYF	TGCAGTGCTCGGCCGTTGGGCACAGATACGCAGTATTTT
-	-	TRBV14	TRBJ2-3	CASSQPNEGNTQYF	TGTGCCAGCAGCCAACCAAACGAAGGGAACACGCAGTATTTT
-	TRBD2	TRBV29-1	TRBJ2-1	CSVMGLAGWNEQFF	TGCAGCGTCATGGGACTAGCGGGATGGAATGAGCAGTTCTTC
few	TRBD2	TRBV28	TRBJ2-7	CASSPGLAVYEQYF	TGTGCCAGCAGCCCCGGACTAGCGGTCTACGAGCAGTACTTC
-	-	TRBV6-5	TRBJ2-1	CASSFDKGPIYNEQFF	TGTGCCAGCAGTTTCGATAAGGGCCCAATCTACAATGAGCAGTTCTTC
-	TRBD2	TRBV7-2	TRBJ2-5	CASSLRTSGNWNEQYF	TGTGCCAGCAGCCTCAGGACTAGCGGTAATTGGAATGAGCAGTACTTC
-	-	TRBV20-1	TRBJ1-5	CSAGDLLGSNQPQHF	TGCAGTGCGGGGGACCTACTAGGGAGCAATCAGCCCCAGCATTTT
-	-	TRBV6-5	TRBJ2-7	CASSRASVRGTYEQYF	TGTGCCAGCAGCCGCGCAAGTGTAAGGGGAACCTACGAGCAGTACTTC
-	-	TRBV11-2	TRBJ2-5	CASSGVGETQYF	TGTGCCAGCAGCGGGGTCGGGGAGACCCAGTACTTC
-	-	TRBV20-1	TRBJ2-1	CSAGGSTAVGPSNEQFF	TGCAGTGCTGGTGGGTCAACCGCAGTGGGACCGAGCAATGAGCAGTTCTTC
many	-	TRBV15	TRBJ2-5	CATSRAVDDTETQYF	TGTGCCACCAGCAGAGCCGTCGACGATACAGAGACCCAGTACTTC
-	TRBD1	TRBV4-3	TRBJ1-2	CASSQDIRGQVGYTF	TGCGCCAGCAGCCAAGATATCAGGGGGCAGGTTGGCTACACCTTC
few	-	TRBV20-1	TRBJ1-1	CSARSGSYEAFF	TGCAGTGCTAGAAGTGGGTCGTATGAAGCTTTCTTT
-	-	TRBV24-1	TRBJ1-1	CATSDGGVTEAFF	TGTGCCACCAGCGATGGGGGGGTCACTGAAGCTTTCTTT
few	TRBD2	TRBV5-1	TRBJ2-5	CASSLGVAGQETQYF	TGCGCCAGCAGCTTGGGGGTAGCGGGCCAAGAGACCCAGTACTTC
few	-	TRBV29-1	TRBJ2-4	CSALRQGGIQYF	TGCAGCGCCCTGCGGCAGGGTGGCATTCAGTACTTC
-	-	TRBV6-2/TRBV6-3	TRBJ2-4	CASSYDTGVGPRVYF	TGTGCCAGCAGTTACGATACGGGAGTGGGGCCCCGGGTGTACTTC
-	TRBD2	TRBV7-3	TRBJ2-1	CASSWGLAGGPVEQFF	TGTGCCAGCAGCTGGGGACTAGCGGGAGGGCCCGTTGAGCAGTTCTTC
-	TRBD2	TRBV7-2	TRBJ2-5	CASSLGRAGEQYF	TGTGCCAGCAGCTTAGGCCGCGCGGGGGAGCAGTACTTC
-	-	TRBV7-8	TRBJ2-3	CASSLGTGRGPDTQYF	TGTGCCAGCAGCTTAGGTACAGGCAGGGGCCCAGATACGCAGTATTTT
few	-	TRBV5-1	TRBJ1-1	CASSPRENTEAFF	TGCGCCAGCAGCCCCCGGGAGAACACTGAAGCTTTCTTT
few	TRBD2	TRBV13	TRBJ2-1	CASSSRTSGSSYNEQFF	TGTGCCAGCAGCTCCAGGACTAGCGGGAGTAGTTACAATGAGCAGTTCTTC
few	TRBD1	TRBV10-3	TRBJ2-7	CAIIPGQGSYEQYF	TGTGCCATCATCCCGGGACAGGGATCCTACGAGCAGTACTTC